The sequence of this T cell receptor (beta chain) was determined in a study of identical twins (dated by TCRdb to the mid-2010s). For the study in its entirety: TCR alpha and beta repertoires from monozygotic twins, unrelated adults of various ages and cord blood were deep-sequenced to test whether fetal clonotypes persist. To rule out contamination, the twin experiments were replicated at different times with different library preparation protocols.

This clonotype came up many times. Its antigen has not been determined. No base qualities exist here, and no much larger clone lies one base off it. Spanning cysteine to phenylalanine, the CDR3 consists of 15 amino acids. Here the CDR3 DNA is all that survives: 45 bases in frame from base 1. CDR1 and CDR2, per the germline V gene, are SGHRS and YFSETQ. Between the V and J ends, shortened by 1 base and 4 bases respectively, the junction contains 14 bases. Every donor in the study was a healthy Caucasian. The twin cohort consisted of three pairs of female monozygotic twins, all aged roughly 18 to 29 years. The RNA used for TCR libraries was isolated from peripheral blood mononuclear cells. To prepare the library, 5' RACE was applied. Sequencing was carried out with an Illumina HiSeq 2000. Template switching introduced a universal primer binding site; the final cDNA contained a unique molecular identifier, enabling accurate counting of TCR cDNA molecules. Specific primers in the conserved constant-segment region were used to synthesize first-strand cDNA for the TCR alpha and beta chains. To control for contamination, each cDNA library was double barcoded with a SMART-Mk sample barcode plus Illumina barcodes. Two successive PCR steps introduced TruSeq adapter sequences along with Illumina sample barcodes. The TCR alpha and beta cDNA libraries were sequenced on the Illumina HiSeq platform using custom primers. Concerning the study's data processing: MiGEC was used to process raw reads and extract unique molecular identifiers, and MiXCR was used to find CDR3 positions. Recombination models were inferred per individual with the repgenHMM and IGoR tools using an EM algorithm. Shared clonotype analysis was performed with the tcR package in R, normalizing sharing by the product of cloneset sizes. To study raw recombination without the effects of thymic and clonal selection, out-of-frame nonproductive sequences were analyzed. TCRdb applied fastp at Q25 and MiXCR to the public reads, then kept only in-frame beta chains. Rows are combined by CDR3 protein, so each entry shows the most common genes and DNA. TCRdb, rather than the study authors, made the V and J calls. In this sample the table shows some 900,000 distinct CDR3 sequences, about 12% of which occur a single time. The biggest ten clones account for roughly 1.5% of the sample.

General findings and caveats noted by the study authors: Compared with coincidental sharing between unrelated individuals, out-of-frame TCR alpha sequences shared between twins had an excess of sequences with low generation probability. In beta out-of-frame sequences, excess twin sharing was weaker, because having fewer shared sequences lowered the signal-to-noise ratio. In monozygotic twins, out-of-frame TCR alpha sharing was systematically underestimated by recombination models, although the models agreed with sharing between unrelated individuals. Invariant T cells such as MAIT and iNKT could partly confound zero-insertion analyses, though diverse VJ usage argued against this for most clonotypes. Because the same donors could not be followed over many years, conclusions were based on cross-sectional statistical analysis. Abundant cord blood beta clonotypes carried fewer insertions; young adult naive repertoires showed a weaker similar trend, while memory repertoires showed none.

These data were also reused for a study on yellow fever vaccine responses in identical twins. The second study's paper adds: According to the authors, the vaccine-induced T cell response in identical twins seemed to be partly convergent and partly specific to each individual. In identical twins, the study followed T cell clones that responded to the vaccine with precision.

Sequenced sample: PBMCs. The chain is encoded by TRBV5-1 joined to TRBJ1-1, with the D gene not clear enough to name. The TCR was taken from a woman in her late teens or twenties in good health. The CDR3 is CASSLIGSDGTEAFF. The sequenced DNA is TGCGCCAGCAGCTTGATAGGTTCGGACGGCACTGAAGCTTTCTTT.